This T cell receptor (beta chain) stems from a study of T cells after posttransplantation cyclophosphamide. Findings and limits, study-wide: Later blood repertoires were often dominated by clones from the donor CD8+ memory compartment. TRB clonality was highly associated with recipient CMV seropositivity and reactivation. Blood and skin or GI T cell repertoires showed limited TRB overlap.

Measured with immunoSEQ multiplex PCR; TCRdb has only the in-frame clones, and not every one. Here the sample spans 50,000 to 65,000 clones, around 83% being singletons. V lost 0 bases and J lost 5; bases outside the gene matches: 13. Germline-derived CDR1 and CDR2 are SNHLY and FYNNEI. The CDR3 runs 18 residues. This clone showed up just once. Its antigen remains unknown. The clonotype was recovered from a man aged 30-40 years with a blood cancer, CMV-positive, and with a related stem cell donor. V gene TRBV2 combines with J gene TRBJ2-1; TRBD1 matches at 7 bases. The sequenced sample was PBMCs. In DNA form, the CDR3 reads TGTGCCAGCAGTGAAGCGCTGGGAGACAGGGCGTTGAACAATGAGCAGTTCTTC. It codes for CASSEALGDRALNNEQFF.